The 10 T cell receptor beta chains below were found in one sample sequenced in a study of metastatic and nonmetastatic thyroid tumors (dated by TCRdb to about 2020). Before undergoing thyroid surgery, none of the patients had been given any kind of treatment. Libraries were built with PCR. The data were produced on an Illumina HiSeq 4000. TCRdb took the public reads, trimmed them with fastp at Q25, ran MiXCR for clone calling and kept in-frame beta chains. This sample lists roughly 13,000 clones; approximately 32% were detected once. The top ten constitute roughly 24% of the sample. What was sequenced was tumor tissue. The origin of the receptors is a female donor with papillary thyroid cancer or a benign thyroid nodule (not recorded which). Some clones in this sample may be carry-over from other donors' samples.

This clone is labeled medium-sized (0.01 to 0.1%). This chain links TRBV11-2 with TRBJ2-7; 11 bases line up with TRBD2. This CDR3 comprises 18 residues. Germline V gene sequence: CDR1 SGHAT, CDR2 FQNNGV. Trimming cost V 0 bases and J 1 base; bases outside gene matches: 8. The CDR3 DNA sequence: TGTGCCAGCAGCTTAGAGTTGACTGCTAGCGGGGGGTCCTACGAGCAGTACTTC. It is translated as CASSLELTASGGSYEQYF.

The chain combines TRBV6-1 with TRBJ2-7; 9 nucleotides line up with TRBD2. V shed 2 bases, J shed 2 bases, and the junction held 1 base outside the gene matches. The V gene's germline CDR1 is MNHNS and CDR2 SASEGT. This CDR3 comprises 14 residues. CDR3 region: CASSERGRAYEQYF. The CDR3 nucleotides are TGTGCCAGCAGTGAACGCGGGAGGGCCTACGAGCAGTACTTC.

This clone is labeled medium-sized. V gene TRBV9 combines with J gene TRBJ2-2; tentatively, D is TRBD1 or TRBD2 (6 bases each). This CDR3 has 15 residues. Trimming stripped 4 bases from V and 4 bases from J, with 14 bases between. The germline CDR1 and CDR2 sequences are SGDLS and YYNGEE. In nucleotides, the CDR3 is TGTGCCAGCAGCCTTAGGACGGGGGCCACCGGGGAGCTGTTTTTT. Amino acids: CASSLRTGATGELFF.

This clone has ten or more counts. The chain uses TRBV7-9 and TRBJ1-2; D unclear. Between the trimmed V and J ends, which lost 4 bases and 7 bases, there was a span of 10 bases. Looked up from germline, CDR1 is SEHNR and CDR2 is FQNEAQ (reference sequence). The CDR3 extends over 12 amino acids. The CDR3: CASSSKGSGYTF. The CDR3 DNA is TGTGCCAGCAGCTCGAAGGGATCTGGCTACACCTTC.

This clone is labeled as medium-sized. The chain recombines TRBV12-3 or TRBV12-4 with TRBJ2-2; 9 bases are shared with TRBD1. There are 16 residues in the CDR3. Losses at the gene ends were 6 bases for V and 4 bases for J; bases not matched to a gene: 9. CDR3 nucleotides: TGTGCCAGCAGAAAACAGGGGGCACGAGGCACCGGGGAGCTGTTTTTT. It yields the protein CASRKQGARGTGELFF.

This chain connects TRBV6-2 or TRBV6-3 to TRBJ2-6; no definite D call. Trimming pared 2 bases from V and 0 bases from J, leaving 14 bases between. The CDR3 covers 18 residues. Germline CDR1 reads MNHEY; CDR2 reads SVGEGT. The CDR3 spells CASSYRTVTSSGANVLTF. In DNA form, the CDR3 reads TGTGCCAGCAGTTACCGAACCGTGACCAGCTCTGGGGCCAACGTCCTGACTTTC.

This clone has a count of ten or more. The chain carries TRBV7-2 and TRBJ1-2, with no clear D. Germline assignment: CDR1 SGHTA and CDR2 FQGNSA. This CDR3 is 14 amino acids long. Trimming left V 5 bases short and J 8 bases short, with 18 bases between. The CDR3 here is CASSQATENIGYTF. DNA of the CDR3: TGTGCCAGCAGCCAGGCTACCGAGAATATAGGCTACACCTTC.

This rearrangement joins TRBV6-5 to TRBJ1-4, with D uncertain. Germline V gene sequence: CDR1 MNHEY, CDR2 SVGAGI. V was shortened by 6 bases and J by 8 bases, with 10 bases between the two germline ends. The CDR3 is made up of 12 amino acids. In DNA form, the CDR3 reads TGTGCCAGCAGAGTAGGCTGGGAAAAACTGTTTTTT. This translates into CASRVGWEKLFF.

The CDR3 DNA sequence: TGTGCCAGCAGCCCCGCGTCGCAACTCGGGACAGACATTGACACCTTC. This gives the protein CASSPASQLGTDIDTF. The chain employs TRBV5-4 and TRBJ1-2; 7 positions agree with TRBD1. This CDR3 is built from 16 residues. CDR1 and CDR2 from the germline V gene are SGHNT and YYREEE (reference sequence). V lost 4 bases to trimming and J lost 12 bases; unmatched junction nucleotides: 21.

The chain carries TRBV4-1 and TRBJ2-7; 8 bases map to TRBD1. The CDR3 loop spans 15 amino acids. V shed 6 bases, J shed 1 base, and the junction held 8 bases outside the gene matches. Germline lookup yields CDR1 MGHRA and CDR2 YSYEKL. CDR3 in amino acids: CASRCGTGTSYEQYF. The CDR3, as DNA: TGCGCCAGCAGATGCGGGACAGGTACTTCCTACGAGCAGTACTTC.